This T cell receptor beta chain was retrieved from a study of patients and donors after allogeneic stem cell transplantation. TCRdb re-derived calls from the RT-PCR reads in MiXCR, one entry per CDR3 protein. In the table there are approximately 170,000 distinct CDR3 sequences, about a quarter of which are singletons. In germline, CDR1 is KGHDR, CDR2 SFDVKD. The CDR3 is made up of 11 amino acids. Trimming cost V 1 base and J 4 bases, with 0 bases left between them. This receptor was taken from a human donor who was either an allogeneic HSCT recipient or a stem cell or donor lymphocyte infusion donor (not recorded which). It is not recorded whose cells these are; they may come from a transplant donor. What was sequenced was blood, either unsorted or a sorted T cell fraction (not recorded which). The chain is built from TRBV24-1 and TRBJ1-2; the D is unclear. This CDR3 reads CATSDFYGYTF. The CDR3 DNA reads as TGTGCCACCAGTGATTTCTATGGCTACACCTTC.